This T cell receptor beta chain is drawn from a study of blood T cell repertoires in COVID-19. There are 15 residues in the CDR3. Trimming shortened V by 11 bases and J by 0 bases, and 17 bases separated the two germline ends. The germline gives CDR1 SNHLY, CDR2 FYNNEI. Using immunoSEQ multiplex PCR, the repertoire was profiled, and TCRdb retains in-frame clones only, with some absent. Among 140,000 to 150,000 clones listed, around 85% were seen once. The specimen was PBMCs or T cells enriched from blood (not recorded which). This clonotype was obtained from a woman in her 40s who had recovered from COVID-19. The chain employs TRBV2 and TRBJ1-3; possibly TRBD1 for D (5 bases). The CDR3 DNA follows: TGTGCCTCCCGGGGGGACCGGGTCTCTGGAAACACCATATATTTT. Amino acid sequence: CASRGDRVSGNTIYF.